The 32 T cell receptor beta chains in this list originate from one sample, sequenced in a study of molecular identifiers for immune sequencing clone quantification. TCRdb redid the calling of the PCR reads with MiXCR, one entry per CDR3 protein. The profile shows some 89,000 distinct CDR3 sequences, 24% of them singletons. Sequenced sample: naive CD8+ T cells from blood, with Jurkat cell RNA spiked in. Subset reported: FACS-sorted CD8+CD4-CCR7+CD45RA+ naive T cells. These receptors all stem from a human donor in good health. Some libraries in this study had Jurkat cell RNA spiked in.

This clonotype showed up many times. This chain connects TRBV24-1 to TRBJ2-1; 7 bases fit TRBD1. The germline V gene has CDR1 KGHDR and CDR2 SFDVKD. J lost 9 bases, V lost 3 bases, and 7 bases had no gene match. This CDR3 spans 14 amino acids. The CDR3 protein is CATSDPKQGIEQFF. The CDR3, as DNA: TGTGCCACCAGTGATCCGAAACAGGGGATTGAGCAGTTCTTC.

V usage is TRBV7-9 and J usage is TRBJ1-3, with D unresolved. V was pared by 2 bases and J by 0 bases, with 11 bases between. The CDR3 consists of 16 residues. Germline CDR1 and CDR2: SEHNR and FQNEAQ (reference sequence). The CDR3 DNA sequence: TGTGCCAGCAGCTTAAGTTCTGGGATCTCTGGAAACACCATATATTTT. This codes for CASSLSSGISGNTIYF.

Remarks on this clonotype: This clone may be a read error of a much larger clone one base away. The conserved closing phenylalanine or tryptophan is absent in this CDR3, likely reflecting a read error. The chain employs TRBV7-9 and TRBJ2-2, with 11 bases aligning to TRBD2. Trimming cost V 3 bases and J 4 bases; bases outside gene matches: 1. The V gene's germline CDR1 is SEHNR and CDR2 FQNEAQ (reference sequence). This CDR3 region has 15 residues. The CDR3 DNA is TGTGCCAGCAGCTTCGGACTAGCGGGCACCGGGGAGCTGTTTATT. Amino acid sequence: CASSFGLAGTGELFI.

This clonotype was picked up a small number of times. One end of the junction does not line up with germline, which may come from a read error. The chain is built from TRBV2 and TRBJ2-1; D not certain. The CDR3 runs 17 residues. The germline gives CDR1 SNHLY, CDR2 FYNNEI. The CDR3 spells CAGSEASLGVSYNEQFF. CDR3 DNA: TGTGCCGGCAGTGAAGCGTCGTTGGGCGTCTCCTACAATGAGCAGTTCTTC.

The chain employs TRBV5-5 and TRBJ1-6; tentatively, D is TRBD1 (5 bases). The CDR3 length is 17 residues. Germline CDR1 reads SGHKS; CDR2 reads YYEKEE (reference sequence). V lost 6 bases to trimming and J lost 0 bases, with 16 bases between them. DNA for the CDR3: TGTGCCAGCAATACCGGGACGTTTAGCTCCTATAATTCACCCCTCCACTTT. Amino acid sequence: CASNTGTFSSYNSPLHF.

The chain is built from TRBV19 and TRBJ1-5; 8 positions agree with TRBD1. The CDR3 runs to 16 residues. Germline V gene data show CDR1 as LNHDA and CDR2 as SQIVND (reference sequence). Trimming cost V 2 bases and J 7 bases; bases outside gene matches: 10. DNA for the CDR3: TGTGCCAGTAGTATAACACCCGGACAGGGTTGGCAGCCCCAGCATTTT. Translating it yields CASSITPGQGWQPQHF. Full variable domain (rest looked up from reference TRBV19 and TRBJ1-5): DGGITQSPKYLFRKEGQNVTLSCEQNLNHDAMYWYRQDPGQGLRLIYYSQIVNDFQKGDIAEGYSVSREKKESFPLTVTSAQKNPTAFYLCASSITPGQGWQPQHFGDGTRLSIL.

As regards this clonotype: Since the CDR3 does not end with the conserved phenylalanine or tryptophan, this likely comes from a read error. The rearrangement links TRBV29-1 to TRBJ1-1; D uncertain. V lost 6 bases to trimming and J lost 4 bases, with 9 bases between them. The CDR3 extends over 11 amino acids. Germline V gives CDR1 SQVTM, CDR2 ANQGSEA. This CDR3 reads CSVVAITEAFC. The CDR3 coding sequence is TGCAGCGTCGTTGCGATCACTGAAGCTTTCTGT.

This clonotype showed up just a few times. CDR3 sequence reads: CASSHRRLGRDRADYGYTF. CDR3 sequence (DNA): TGCGCCAGCAGCCACCGACGCCTCGGCCGGGACAGAGCAGACTATGGCTACACCTTC. The V gene is TRBV4-1, the J gene TRBJ1-2; 7 positions match TRBD1. The junction had 19 bases not matched to a gene; V was cut back by 3 bases and J by 3 bases. The CDR3 extends over 19 amino acids. Germline loops: CDR1 MGHRA, CDR2 YSYEKL.

This clonotype was counted between two and nine times. The chain combines TRBV27 with TRBJ2-5, with TRBD2 matching 12 bases. The J segment lost 0 bases and the V segment lost 2 bases, leaving 1 base of the junction unmatched. Germline V gene lookup returns CDR1 MNHEY and CDR2 SMNVEV (reference sequence). CDR3 length equals 16 residues. CDR3: CASSLGTSGYQETQYF. The CDR3 DNA is TGTGCCAGCAGTTTAGGGACTAGCGGGTACCAAGAGACCCAGTACTTC.

This clonotype has a count of ten or more. The chain couples TRBV7-2 to TRBJ2-2, with no clear D. Trimming pared 1 base from V and 1 base from J, leaving 4 bases between. CDR3 length: 14 residues. Germline V gene lookup returns CDR1 SGHTA and CDR2 FQGNSA. CDR3 in amino acids: CASSLGLNTGELFF. In DNA form, the CDR3 reads TGTGCCAGCAGCTTAGGACTGAACACCGGGGAGCTGTTTTTT.

Details on this clonotype: The missing conserved phenylalanine or tryptophan at the end of this CDR3 makes a read error likely. The chain uses TRBV29-1 and TRBJ1-1; D call uncertain. CDR1 and CDR2 (germline): SQVTM, ANQGSEA. The CDR3 length is 12 residues. Here the CDR3 reads CSVDRLNTEAFS. The CDR3 region has the DNA TGCAGCGTTGACCGTCTGAACACCGAAGCTTTCTCT.

This clonotype was detected ten times or more. The rearrangement links TRBV4-1 to TRBJ1-5; unclear D gene. With 1 base removed from V and 0 bases from J, the gap between germline ends came to 10 bases. Germline loops: CDR1 MGHRA, CDR2 YSYEKL. The CDR3 is 16 amino acids. CDR3 sequence (DNA): TGCGCCAGCAGCCAAGTGTACGCCCATAGCAATCAGCCCCAGCATTTT. Protein product: CASSQVYAHSNQPQHF.

This clonotype was found many times. J is TRBJ2-1 and V is TRBV9, with 7 bases fitting TRBD2. Germline CDR1 is SGDLS and CDR2 is YYNGEE. Unmatched junction bases numbered 21, after V lost 0 bases and J lost 0 bases. This CDR3 is 22 amino acids long. The CDR3 loop reads CASSVAGSGRDVPASSYNEQFF. The CDR3 nucleotides read TGTGCCAGCAGCGTAGCGGGCTCGGGGAGGGACGTCCCCGCGAGCTCCTACAATGAGCAGTTCTTC.

As for this clonotype: This sequence may be a read error, since a much larger clone differs from it by one base. This chain uses TRBV4-3 with TRBJ2-7; the D is unclear. V lost 1 base and J 6 bases, leaving 13 bases between the germline ends. Germline loops: CDR1 LGHNA, CDR2 YSLEER. This CDR3 region has 14 residues. CDR3: CASSQGVSIAEQYF. The CDR3 bases are TGCGCCAGCAGCCAAGGTGTTAGTATCGCCGAGCAGTACTTC.

This clonotype was counted many times. The rearrangement uses TRBV4-1 and TRBJ1-3; D is unresolved. This CDR3 region has 14 residues. The germline V gene has CDR1 MGHRA and CDR2 YSYEKL. V dropped 4 bases and J dropped 8 bases, with 15 bases sitting between them. CDR3 protein: CASSLGVGRDTIYF. CDR3 nucleotides: TGCGCCAGCAGCCTTGGGGTTGGTCGGGACACCATATATTTT.

Remarks on this clonotype: Just one base apart from a much larger clone, this may be a read error. The CDR3 end shows no conserved phenylalanine or tryptophan, and so a read error is likely. The chain joins TRBV12-3 or TRBV12-4 to TRBJ2-7, with a possible D match to TRBD1 (6 bases). V was trimmed by 8 bases and J by 0 bases, leaving 11 bases between them. CDR3 length equals 13 residues. CDR3 DNA: TGTGCCAGCGCGACAGGCCTCTCCTACGAGCAGTACTCC. Translating it yields CASATGLSYEQYS.

Many counts were recorded for this clonotype. The V and J genes are TRBV13 and TRBJ2-7; 10 bases match TRBD2. After removal of 5 bases from V and 2 bases from J, the junction contained 9 bases not matched to a gene. Germline CDR1 and CDR2: PRHDT and FYEKMQ (reference sequence). The CDR3 runs 16 residues. The CDR3 nucleotides read TGTGCCAGCAGCCCCGCGGGACTAGCGAGTACCTACGAGCAGTACTTC. The encoded protein is CASSPAGLASTYEQYF.

This clonotype was seen at least ten times. The V gene is TRBV2, the J gene TRBJ2-7; 11 bases map to TRBD2. The V gene's germline CDR1 is SNHLY and CDR2 FYNNEI. This CDR3 contains 15 residues. Unmatched junction bases numbered 4, after V lost 2 bases and J lost 4 bases. The CDR3 sequence is CASSEYWTSGYEQYF. Here the CDR3 DNA reads TGTGCCAGCAGTGAATATTGGACTAGCGGGTACGAGCAGTACTTC.

This clonotype came up many times. The chain employs TRBV7-9 and TRBJ2-7, with TRBD1 identical over 9 bases. Germline CDR1 and CDR2: SEHNR and FQNEAQ (reference sequence). The CDR3 has 15 amino acids. V gave up 1 base and J gave up 7 bases; unmatched junction bases: 8. The CDR3 region is CASSLGGTGNYEQYF. CDR3 DNA: TGTGCCAGCAGCTTAGGAGGGACAGGGAATTATGAGCAGTACTTC.

In this sample, this clonotype turned up a few times. V and J are TRBV20-1 and TRBJ1-5; possible D gene TRBD1, 5 bases. This CDR3 spans 18 amino acids. Germline V CDR1 and CDR2: DFQATT, SNEGSKA (reference sequence). V lost 1 base and J 0 bases, leaving 19 bases between the germline ends. Written as DNA, the CDR3 is TGCAGTGCTAGAGGCGGACGGGGGAAAATTAATAGCAATCAGCCCCAGCATTTT. Translated: CSARGGRGKINSNQPQHF.

This clonotype was observed many times. The V and J genes are TRBV12-3 or TRBV12-4 and TRBJ2-3; D may be TRBD1 (6 bases). The CDR3 runs 14 residues. Trimming stripped 3 bases from V and 4 bases from J, with 11 bases between. The CDR3 loop is CASSFQGWADTQYF. The CDR3 coding sequence is TGTGCCAGCAGTTTTCAGGGGTGGGCAGATACGCAGTATTTT.

This clonotype was found many times. This chain connects TRBV5-1 to TRBJ2-3, with D possibly matching TRBD1 (5 bases). Trimming pared 1 base from V and 0 bases from J, leaving 12 bases between. The CDR3 has 16 amino acids. Germline CDR1 SGHRS, CDR2 YFSETQ. The CDR3 bases are TGCGCCAGCAGCTTGCCCGACAGAGCTAGCACAGATACGCAGTATTTT. This gives the protein CASSLPDRASTDTQYF.

This clonotype was seen ten or more times. This chain connects TRBV28 to TRBJ2-7, with D maybe TRBD1 (6 bases). Trimming removed 8 bases from V and 2 bases from J, with 13 bases in between. This CDR3 is 13 amino acids long. The germline V gene has CDR1 MDHEN and CDR2 SYDVKM. The CDR3 sequence is CASGPGHAYEQYF. The CDR3 DNA reads as TGTGCCAGCGGCCCGGGACATGCCTACGAGCAGTACTTC.

This clonotype appeared a few times. The chain combines TRBV7-9 with TRBJ2-7, with D uncertain. The germline CDR1 and CDR2 sequences are SEHNR and FQNEAQ (reference sequence). V was trimmed by 4 bases and J by 5 bases, leaving 15 bases between them. The CDR3 covers 14 residues. The CDR3 DNA sequence: TGTGCCAGCAGCTCACCCCAGGTTCCCCACGAGCAGTACTTC. Its translation: CASSSPQVPHEQYF.

To note about this clonotype: This may be a read error: a much more frequent sequence differs by one nucleotide. V gene TRBV2 combines with J gene TRBJ2-1; TRBD2 is a possible D gene (5 bases). The V gene's germline CDR1 is SNHLY and CDR2 FYNNEI. There are 16 residues in the CDR3. The CDR3, as DNA: TGTGTCAGCAGTATCCTACTAGTTACTGGCCCCAATGAGCAGTTCTTC. Translation gives CVSSILLVTGPNEQFF. Filled out from reference TRBV2 and TRBJ2-1, the complete variable domain reads EPEVTQTPSHQVTQMGQEVILRCVPISNHLYFYWYRQILGQKVEFLVSFYNNEISEKSEIFDDQFSVERPDGSNFTLKIRSTKLEDSAMYFCVSSILLVTGPNEQFFGPGTRLTVL.

This clonotype appeared many times. The rearrangement links TRBV6-6 to TRBJ1-2, with 7 bases fitting TRBD1. CDR1 and CDR2 from the germline V gene are MNHNY and SVGAGI (reference sequence). The CDR3 covers 11 residues. V trimming: 11 bases; J trimming: 3 bases; junction bases outside the gene matches: 3. The CDR3 loop reads CAVTGDYGYTF. The CDR3 region has the DNA TGTGCCGTTACAGGGGACTATGGCTACACCTTC.

This clonotype was seen a handful of times. Sequence at one end of the junction differs from germline and may be a read error. The V and J genes are TRBV11-2 and TRBJ2-3; D might be TRBD2 (7 bases). The CDR3 length is 17 residues. In germline, CDR1 is SGHAT, CDR2 FQNNGV. The CDR3 DNA reads as TGTGCCTGCAGCCCGGGTGGGGGGGGGCCCTACACAGATACGCAGTATTTT. Translation: CACSPGGGGPYTDTQYF.

In this sample, this clonotype turned up a few times. This chain uses TRBV11-2 with TRBJ2-1, with D perhaps assigned TRBD1 or TRBD2 (5 bases each). Germline CDR1 reads SGHAT; CDR2 reads FQNNGV. The CDR3 is 14 amino acids. Trimming cost V 5 bases and J 5 bases, with 13 bases left between them. As DNA, the CDR3 is TGTGCCAGCAGCCTGGGACCAGAGGACAATGAGCAGTTCTTC. Translation gives CASSLGPEDNEQFF.

The table lists this clonotype with many counts. V usage is TRBV12-3 or TRBV12-4 and J usage is TRBJ2-7; no definite D call. V shed 3 bases and J shed 2 bases, with 11 bases lying between them. This CDR3 is built from 14 residues. Here the CDR3 DNA reads TGTGCCAGCAGTTTGGGCGGAGCCCCCTACGAGCAGTACTTC. This encodes CASSLGGAPYEQYF.

By sample fraction, this clonotype is medium-sized. This sequence joins TRBV11-2 and TRBJ2-3; D remains ambiguous. The CDR3 is made up of 12 amino acids. Germline-derived CDR1 and CDR2 are SGHAT and FQNNGV. V was pared by 5 bases and J by 3 bases, with 6 bases between. Here the CDR3 reads CASSPETDTQYF. DNA of the CDR3: TGTGCCAGCAGCCCGGAAACAGATACGCAGTATTTT.

This clonotype was observed at least ten times. The rearrangement links TRBV4-1 to TRBJ2-7; no definite D call. V was pared by 0 bases and J by 6 bases, with 6 bases between. Germline CDR1 reads MGHRA; CDR2 reads YSYEKL. This CDR3 is 12 amino acids long. Here the CDR3 reads CASSQDGVEQYF. The CDR3 coding sequence is TGCGCCAGCAGCCAAGATGGGGTCGAGCAGTACTTC.

In this sample, this clonotype turned up many times. The chain couples TRBV10-3 to TRBJ2-3; TRBD1 agrees at 11 bases. The CDR3 has 18 residues. The germline V gene has CDR1 ENHRY and CDR2 SYGVKD. Trimming removed 0 bases from V and 4 bases from J; junction bases left unmatched: 9. The CDR3 loop is CAISESLTGTGGPDTQYF. CDR3 nucleotide sequence: TGTGCCATCAGTGAGTCCCTGACCGGGACAGGGGGGCCAGATACGCAGTATTTT.